The clone carrying this T cell receptor (beta chain) was recorded a few times. Being off target in a library aimed at alpha chains, this beta chain has a size of little meaning. TCRdb re-analysed the 5' RACE reads in MiXCR, keeping a single row per CDR3 protein. The sample includes several thousand distinct CDR3 sequences, around 24% of them seen just once. Noted time point: sample taken at primary tumor resection. Unsorted whole RNA samples from tumor, nontumor lung or frozen PBMC were sequenced. This CDR3 has 13 residues. The germline CDR1 and CDR2 sequences are SGHTA and FQGNSA. V was clipped by 2 bases and J by 2 bases, with 7 bases between them. This entry is derived from a study of spatial heterogeneity in lung cancer.

This specimen was PBMCs, taken at surgery. The chain carries TRBV7-2 and TRBJ2-7; possibly TRBD2 for D (5 bases). This clonotype was sampled from a female donor with early-stage non-small cell lung cancer. CDR3 nucleotide sequence: TGTGCCAGCAGCTTATCCGGGGCCTACGAGCAGTACTTC. Translated: CASSLSGAYEQYF.